These 26 T cell receptor beta chains were sequenced from one sample in a study of T cell responses to AZD1222 COVID-19 vaccine. Sequenced by immunoSEQ multiplex PCR; TCRdb stores in-frame clones only, minus some. The data show some 96,000 clones, about 83% seen once. The specimen comprised peripheral blood, sampled on day 0 of AZD1222 vaccination. Source of these receptors: an adult in good health.

The chain recombines TRBV11-2 with TRBJ1-3; D is uncertain. There are 16 residues in the CDR3. V lost 7 bases to trimming and J lost 6 bases, with 22 bases between them. Looked up from germline, CDR1 is SGHAT and CDR2 is FQNNGV. CDR3 DNA sequence: TGTGCCAGCACCCTCCTGCGAGGGATCAAGATAAACACCATATATTTT. Its protein is CASTLLRGIKINTIYF.

The table lists this clone with a count of one. V is TRBV2 and J is TRBJ2-2; 7 bases are a match to TRBD1. Germline V CDR1 and CDR2: SNHLY, FYNNEI. J was trimmed by 2 bases and V by 8 bases; bases with no gene match: 5. CDR3 length: 14 residues. CDR3 loop: CASADRTNTGELFF. CDR3 bases: TGTGCCAGCGCGGACAGGACTAACACCGGGGAGCTGTTTTTT.

The chain is built from TRBV6-5 and TRBJ2-1; D not certain. V was trimmed by 4 bases and J by 8 bases, leaving 6 bases between them. This CDR3 has 11 residues. CDR1 is MNHEY and CDR2 is SVGAGI in the germline V gene. The CDR3 bases are TGTGCCAGCAGTTCGATCGATGAGCAGTTCTTC. This encodes CASSSIDEQFF.

CDR3 residues: CASSPGVRTNYGYTF. The DNA for the CDR3 is TGTGCCAGCAGCCCAGGGGTCCGGACCAACTATGGCTACACCTTC. The genes are TRBV7-2 and TRBJ1-2, with a possible D match to TRBD1 (6 bases). CDR1 and CDR2 (germline): SGHTA, FQGNSA. The length of the CDR3 is 15 residues. V lost 5 bases, J lost 2 bases, and 15 bases lay in between. The entire variable domain, with the rest obtained from reference TRBV7-2 and TRBJ1-2, is as follows: GAGVSQSPSNKVTEKGKDVELRCDPISGHTALYWYRQSLGQGLEFLIYFQGNSAPDKSGLPSDRFSAERTGGSVSTLTIQRTQQEDSAVYLCASSPGVRTNYGYTFGSGTRLTVV.

The rearrangement joins TRBV5-1 to TRBJ1-1; unclear D gene. Trimming shortened V by 0 bases and J by 1 base, and 10 bases separated the two germline ends. Germline CDR1 reads SGHRS; CDR2 reads YFSETQ. The CDR3 runs to 15 residues. The CDR3 sequence: CASSLVGYPNTEAFF. CDR3 nucleotides: TGCGCCAGCAGCTTGGTTGGGTACCCGAACACTGAAGCTTTCTTT.

This sequence joins TRBV11-3 and TRBJ2-7; D might be TRBD1 (5 bases). Trimming stripped 4 bases from V and 0 bases from J, with 10 bases between. Germline CDR1 reads SGHNT; CDR2 reads YENEEA. This CDR3 is 14 amino acids long. The CDR3 region has the DNA TGTGCCAGCAGCTGGGGCCTCGGCTCCTACGAGCAGTACTTC. Translating it yields CASSWGLGSYEQYF.

This chain joins TRBV15 and TRBJ1-2; D is unclear. Germline assignment: CDR1 LNHNV and CDR2 YYDKDF (reference sequence). The CDR3 is 12 amino acids. The V end lost 0 bases, the J end lost 7 bases, and 6 bases lay between the germline ends. The CDR3 DNA reads as TGTGCCACCAGCAGAGATGGGTTTGGCTACACCTTC. This encodes CATSRDGFGYTF.

The rearrangement joins TRBV6-5 to TRBJ2-1, with TRBD2 matching 8 bases. V lost 8 bases to trimming and J lost 2 bases; unmatched junction nucleotides: 5. This CDR3 comprises 14 residues. Germline V gene sequence: CDR1 MNHEY, CDR2 SVGAGI. The CDR3 nucleotides are TGTGCCAGCCGTAGCGGGGCTCCCTACAATGAGCAGTTCTTC. Translation gives CASRSGAPYNEQFF.

V is TRBV4-1 and J is TRBJ1-6, with TRBD1 matching over 10 bases. CDR3 size: 19 residues. In germline, CDR1 is MGHRA, CDR2 YSYEKL. Unmatched junction bases numbered 18, after V lost 6 bases and J lost 7 bases. The CDR3 DNA is TGCGCCAGCAGAAAGATCACTCCGGGACAGGGGACGTCGAATTCACCCCTCCACTTT. It is translated as CASRKITPGQGTSNSPLHF.

Here the CDR3 reads CASSLRRDSTDTQYF. The CDR3 bases are TGTGCCAGCAGCTTAAGACGGGATAGCACAGATACGCAGTATTTT. The rearrangement links TRBV7-9 to TRBJ2-3; maybe TRBD2 (5 bases). V shed 2 bases and J shed 0 bases, with 9 bases lying between them. In germline, CDR1 is SEHNR, CDR2 FQNEAQ (reference sequence). This CDR3 spans 15 amino acids.

This clone appeared once. The chain uses TRBV5-1 and TRBJ1-1; D gene uncertain. Looked up from germline, CDR1 is SGHRS and CDR2 is YFSETQ. V was cut by 0 bases and J by 2 bases, with 5 bases left in between. CDR3 length: 13 residues. CDR3 in DNA: TGCGCCAGCAGCTTGGCTTCTAACACTGAAGCTTTCTTT. This codes for CASSLASNTEAFF.

This clone was detected a few times. The chain is built from TRBV19 and TRBJ1-1, with D perhaps matching TRBD1 (5 bases). From germline, CDR1 is LNHDA and CDR2 SQIVND (reference sequence). The CDR3 length is 14 residues. Trimming removed 1 base at V and 5 bases at J, with 11 bases between. CDR3 in DNA: TGTGCCAGTAGTATAGGGGGGACGGTAACTGAAGCTTTCTTT. Its translation: CASSIGGTVTEAFF.

In nucleotides, the CDR3 is TGTGCCAGCAGTTGGTTTAGCAATAACGAGCAGTACTTC. Its protein product is CASSWFSNNEQYF. This chain links TRBV6-2 or TRBV6-3 with TRBJ2-7; D gene ambiguous. The CDR3 has 13 amino acids. The V gene lost 4 bases and the J gene lost 5 bases, with 12 bases spanning the gap. In germline, CDR1 is MNHEY, CDR2 SVGEGT.

CDR3 residues: CASSPSGGADTQYF. CDR3 bases: TGTGCCAGCAGTCCTAGCGGGGGGGCGGATACGCAGTATTTT. The rearrangement joins TRBV6-5 to TRBJ2-3; TRBD2 matches 12 bases. V trimming: 5 bases; J trimming: 6 bases; junction bases outside the gene matches: 3. Germline CDR1 and CDR2: MNHEY and SVGAGI. The CDR3 has 14 residues.

V and J are TRBV6-5 and TRBJ1-1; TRBD1 might be the D (5 bases). V lost 6 bases, J lost 5 bases, and 13 bases lay in between. Germline V lookup: CDR1 MNHEY, CDR2 SVGAGI. The CDR3 runs 13 residues. The CDR3 DNA sequence: TGTGCCAGCAGCCCAGGGAAAGGGACTGAAGCTTTCTTT. Translated, it gives CASSPGKGTEAFF.

The rearrangement joins TRBV5-4 to TRBJ1-6; TRBD1 aligns across 8 bases. The CDR3 loop spans 14 amino acids. J gave up 8 bases and V 4 bases, and 5 bases lay outside the gene matches. Germline CDR1 reads SGHNT; CDR2 reads YYREEE (reference sequence). The CDR3 loop reads CASSRTGGDSPLHF. As DNA, the CDR3 is TGTGCCAGCAGCCGAACAGGGGGGGATTCACCCCTCCACTTT.

V is TRBV11-3 and J is TRBJ1-1; D ambiguous. CDR1 and CDR2 (germline): SGHNT, YENEEA. CDR3 size: 13 residues. Trimming pared 1 base from V and 3 bases from J, leaving 6 bases between. The chain's CDR3 is CASSLVTDTEAFF. CDR3 bases: TGTGCCAGCAGCTTAGTTACCGACACTGAAGCTTTCTTT.

The V call is TRBV4-3, the J call TRBJ2-1; 8 nucleotides line up with TRBD1. The V segment lost 1 base and the J segment 10 bases; nucleotides outside the gene matches: 9. Germline loops: CDR1 LGHNA, CDR2 YSLEER. The CDR3 totals 15 residues. For the CDR3, the DNA is TGCGCCAGCAGCCAAGGGGGTAGACAGGGGAGGGAGCAGTTCTTC. Residues: CASSQGGRQGREQFF.

This sequence joins TRBV5-1 and TRBJ1-1; D unresolved. Trimming took off 3 bases at V and 0 bases at J, with 9 bases between the two ends. The CDR3 is 14 residues long. From germline, CDR1 is SGHRS and CDR2 YFSETQ. As DNA, the CDR3 is TGCGCCAGCAGCTGGGAGGATCTGAACACTGAAGCTTTCTTT. Its translation is CASSWEDLNTEAFF.

The V call is TRBV4-1, the J call TRBJ2-5; 10 nucleotides line up with TRBD1. Germline V gene lookup returns CDR1 MGHRA and CDR2 YSYEKL. The CDR3 covers 17 residues. After removal of 3 bases from V and 5 bases from J, the junction contained 12 bases not matched to a gene. DNA of the CDR3: TGCGCCAGCAGCCACGGGGACAGGGGTGGATCATTGGAGACCCAGTACTTC. Its translation: CASSHGDRGGSLETQYF.

The rearrangement links TRBV5-1 to TRBJ2-1; 10 bases map to TRBD2. CDR1 and CDR2 (germline): SGHRS, YFSETQ. Losses at the gene ends were 0 bases for V and 4 bases for J; bases not matched to a gene: 7. This CDR3 spans 17 amino acids. CDR3 nucleotide sequence: TGCGCCAGCAGCTTGGTCAGGACTAGCGGAGTATACAATGAGCAGTTCTTC. This translates into CASSLVRTSGVYNEQFF. The full variable domain, its missing parts supplied by reference TRBV5-1 and TRBJ2-1, is KAGVTQTPRYLIKTRGQQVTLSCSPISGHRSVSWYQQTPGQGLQFLFEYFSETQRNKGNFPGRFSGRQFSNSRSEMNVSTLELGDSALYLCASSLVRTSGVYNEQFFGPGTRLTVL.

The CDR3, as DNA: TGTGCCAGCAGCTGGTGGTCAGGGGCCGAGACCCAGTACTTC. This encodes CASSWWSGAETQYF. V usage is TRBV7-9 and J usage is TRBJ2-5, with D perhaps matching TRBD1 (6 bases). The CDR3 is 14 residues long. The ends were cut back, 4 bases at V and 5 bases at J, with 14 bases in the middle. Germline V gene sequence: CDR1 SEHNR, CDR2 FQNEAQ (reference sequence).

This chain connects TRBV5-5 to TRBJ1-4; 11 bases match TRBD1. The CDR3 loop spans 15 amino acids. V shed 3 bases and J 8 bases; nucleotides not matched to a gene: 6. The V gene's germline CDR1 is SGHKS and CDR2 YYEKEE (reference sequence). The CDR3 nucleotides read TGTGCCAGCAGCTGGGAGGACAGGGGGCGCGAAAAACTGTTTTTT. Translation: CASSWEDRGREKLFF.

The chain couples TRBV12-3 or TRBV12-4 to TRBJ1-1; D gene uncertain. The CDR3 consists of 13 residues. V lost 3 bases, J lost 4 bases, and 9 bases lay in between. The CDR3 DNA is TGTGCCAGCAGTTTCAGATTGGGCACTGAAGCTTTCTTT. Translating it yields CASSFRLGTEAFF.

The chain couples TRBV19 to TRBJ1-5; D unclear. The germline CDR1 and CDR2 sequences are LNHDA and SQIVND (reference sequence). This CDR3 region has 13 residues. V dropped 4 bases and J dropped 1 base, with 5 bases sitting between them. The CDR3 reads CASSRQSNQPQHF. CDR3 sequence (DNA): TGTGCCAGTAGTAGGCAGAGCAATCAGCCCCAGCATTTT. Filled out from reference TRBV19 and TRBJ1-5, the complete variable domain reads DGGITQSPKYLFRKEGQNVTLSCEQNLNHDAMYWYRQDPGQGLRLIYYSQIVNDFQKGDIAEGYSVSREKKESFPLTVTSAQKNPTAFYLCASSRQSNQPQHFGDGTRLSIL.

The rearrangement joins TRBV5-6 to TRBJ1-1; the D gene is possibly TRBD1 (5 bases). The V gene's germline CDR1 is SGHDT and CDR2 YYEEEE. The CDR3 runs 15 residues. Trimming removed 0 bases at V and 1 base at J, with 10 bases between. The CDR3 DNA sequence: TGTGCCAGCAGCTTGGGGGTGACAGCGAACACTGAAGCTTTCTTT. This sequence encodes CASSLGVTANTEAFF. Based on the CDR3 plus reference TRBV5-6 and TRBJ1-1, the full variable domain is DAGVTQSPTHLIKTRGQQVTLRCSPKSGHDTVSWYQQALGQGPQFIFQYYEEEERQRGNFPDRFSGHQFPNYSSELNVNALLLGDSALYLCASSLGVTANTEAFFGQGTRLTVV.